This T cell receptor (beta chain) stems from a study of Ad26.COV2.S vaccination and SARS-CoV-2 variants. About the research overall: Recipients of Ad26.COV2.S got it intramuscularly, once or twice 56 days apart. The study's findings and limits: Vaccinated individuals (as opposed to placebo recipients) had higher spike-specific TCR breadth.

Treatment meaning: roughly 18 received Ad26.COV2.S at low or high dose, single or two shots; roughly 5 received placebo; per-sample allocation not given. Each sample was drawn 63 days after the first injection (of vaccine or placebo). Using immunoSEQ multiplex PCR, the repertoire was profiled, and TCRdb retains in-frame clones only, with some absent. The sample has about 400,000 clones, around 89% seen once. The table lists this clone with a count of one. Its antigen is undetermined. Looked up from germline, CDR1 is MNHNY and CDR2 is SVGAGI (reference sequence). The CDR3 spans 13 residues. Unmatched junction bases numbered 6, after V lost 5 bases and J lost 9 bases.

The sequence was obtained from a person between 18 and 65 years old who received the Ad26.COV2.S COVID-19 vaccine or a placebo. The J gene is TRBJ2-1, the V gene TRBV6-6, with TRBD2 identical over 8 bases. The sample here was peripheral blood, taken in a trial of Ad26.COV2.S vaccine versus placebo. CDR3 bases: TGTGCCAGCAGTCCCGGGACTAGTATTGAGCAGTTCTTC. As protein: CASSPGTSIEQFF.